The source of this TCR beta chain is a study of blood T cell repertoires in COVID-19. At the level of the study: There were acute and convalescent COVID-19 samples, and they came from the United States, Italy and Spain.

In the original workflow: For nucleated cells, counts were estimated from reference gene primer amplification. Measured with immunoSEQ multiplex PCR; TCRdb has only the in-frame clones, and not every one. V and J calls and clone size are those listed in that table; D and trimming were worked out from the DNA. The sample comprises 280,000 or so clones, 88% of which are singletons, and approximately 8.5% rests with the top ten. This CDR3 has 15 amino acids. Germline-derived CDR1 and CDR2 are SGHTA and FQGNSA. The V segment lost 5 bases and the J segment 4 bases; nucleotides outside the gene matches: 7.

This TCR derives from a man between 18 and 29 years old with active or convalescent COVID-19. The chain uses TRBV7-2 and TRBJ2-1; 8 nucleotides align to TRBD2. The source material was peripheral blood. The CDR3 DNA is TGTGCCAGCAGCCAAGCGGGGGCCACTTACAATGAGCAGTTCTTC. Its translation is CASSQAGATYNEQFF.